The subject of this entry is one TCR beta chain. No antigen is known for it. The data originate from a study of T cells in Graves' hyperthyroidism and ophthalmopathy. The study, taken as a whole, reports: Blood also held most thyroid clonotypes expanded beyond 0.001. Median prediction lead before ophthalmopathy onset was 6.5 months with the model.

TCR beta CDR3 sequences were amplified from RNA transcripts. First-round RT-PCR with HTBI primers amplified the TCR CDR3 region. In TCRdb, the multiplex PCR reads were re-called with MiXCR into one record per CDR3 protein. The sample records roughly 740,000 distinct CDR3 sequences, about 16% being singletons. The sequencing sample was made of blood. The sequence was collected from a man aged 18 to 30 with Graves' hyperthyroidism.

CDR3: CASSQTSGRVKYEQYF. The DNA for the CDR3 is TGTGCCAGCAGTCAGACTAGCGGGAGGGTTAAATACGAGCAGTACTTC. V gene TRBV12-3 or TRBV12-4 combines with J gene TRBJ2-7; 14 bases align to TRBD2. The V gene end was trimmed by 5 bases and the J gene end by 4 bases; junction bases not matched to a gene: 7. The CDR3 extends over 16 amino acids.